The present T cell receptor (beta chain) was sequenced within a study of blood T cell repertoires in COVID-19. Overall study: Both acute and convalescent COVID-19 samples were obtained from the United States, Italy and Spain. PBMCs, B-cell-depleted T cells, or T cells provided the cDNA or gDNA that made up the material.

Original processing notes: Nucleated cell counts were estimated from reference gene primer amplification. Sequenced by immunoSEQ multiplex PCR; TCRdb stores in-frame clones only, minus some. V and J calls and clone size are as listed in that table; D and trimming were resolved from the DNA. The repertoire consists of over 25,000 clones, with 70% to 85% occurring once and the leading ten covering more than 10%. The sample consisted of peripheral blood. The sequence was collected from a human donor in a cohort sampled during active COVID-19.

The CDR3 DNA is TGTGCGTCCCGGAAGCAGGGCAACCAAGAGACCCAGTACTTC. This codes for CASRKQGNQETQYF. The chain recombines TRBV6-5 with TRBJ2-5, with D perhaps TRBD1 (5 bases). There are 14 residues in the CDR3. CDR1 is MNHEY and CDR2 is SVGAGI in the germline V gene.